The entry below describes one T cell receptor (beta chain). Its specificity is not known. This sample is part of a study of cytomegalovirus exposure and HLA in healthy donors. Study-wide results and limits: An analysis that came later showed most CMV-associated TCR beta chains appearing HLA-restricted. Roughly even sequencing depth across donors was the assumption behind the presence/absence analyses. In a later analysis, TCR beta V- and J-gene trimming was associated with a missense DCLRE1C variant.

The V and J ends lost 7 bases and 0 bases respectively, with 6 bases between them. The CDR3 loop spans 13 amino acids. The germline V gene has CDR1 LNHNV and CDR2 YYDKDF (reference sequence). The PCR employed 60 Vbeta primers together with 13 Jbeta primers. Sequencing used immunoSEQ multiplex PCR; TCRdb keeps in-frame clones, though not all of them. Among 100,000 to 150,000 clones, just under 80% were seen once, and the ten largest hold approximately 1.6%. Though probably carrying unrecorded immune exposures, donors were nominally healthy at sampling. Source material: PBMCs. The receptor's source is a woman under 30 in good health and CMV-seronegative. V and J are TRBV15 and TRBJ2-2; D is unclear. The CDR3 nucleotides are TGTGCCACCACTACCGCGAACACCGGGGAGCTGTTTTTT. It specifies CATTTANTGELFF.